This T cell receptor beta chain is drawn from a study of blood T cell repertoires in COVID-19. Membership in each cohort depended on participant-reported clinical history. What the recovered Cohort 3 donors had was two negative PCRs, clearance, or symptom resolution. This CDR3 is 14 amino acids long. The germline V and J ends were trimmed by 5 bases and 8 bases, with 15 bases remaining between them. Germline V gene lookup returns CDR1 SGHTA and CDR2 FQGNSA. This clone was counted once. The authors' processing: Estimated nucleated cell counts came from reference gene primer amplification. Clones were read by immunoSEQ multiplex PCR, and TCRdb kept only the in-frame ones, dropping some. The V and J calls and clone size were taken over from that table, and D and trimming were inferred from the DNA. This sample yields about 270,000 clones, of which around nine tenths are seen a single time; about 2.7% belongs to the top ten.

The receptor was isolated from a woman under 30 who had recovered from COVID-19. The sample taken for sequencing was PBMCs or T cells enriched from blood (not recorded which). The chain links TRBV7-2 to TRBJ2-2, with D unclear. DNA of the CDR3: TGTGCCAGCAGCCCCGCCCGGCTCAGGGGGGAGCTGTTTTTT. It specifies CASSPARLRGELFF. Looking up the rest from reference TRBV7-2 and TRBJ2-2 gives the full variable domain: GAGVSQSPSNKVTEKGKDVELRCDPISGHTALYWYRQSLGQGLEFLIYFQGNSAPDKSGLPSDRFSAERTGGSVSTLTIQRTQQEDSAVYLCASSPARLRGELFFGEGSRLTVL.